This TCR beta chain was identified in a study of T cell responses to AZD1222 COVID-19 vaccine. Overall study results and limits: Females made up more of the donors, who were largely white British, and clonal diversity may have come out too low. Repertoire collection took place solely once the T cell response had peaked. Regions left unmutated in variants are reportedly the target of nearly half of spike-specific TCRs.

On this clone itself: Antigen: not known.

CDR1 SGHAT and CDR2 FQNNGV come from the germline V gene. The CDR3 is 14 amino acids. V was clipped by 9 bases and J by 0 bases; unmatched bases: 5. Here immunoSEQ multiplex PCR was the method, and the copy in TCRdb shows in-frame clones only, minus some. This sample yields just under 75,000 clones, of which 80% are seen a single time; about 50% belongs to the top ten. This TCR came from an adult who received the AZD1222 COVID-19 vaccine. The sample in question was peripheral blood, obtained 28 days after the second AZD1222 dose. V and J are TRBV11-2 and TRBJ1-5, with 7 bases aligning to TRBD1. CDR3 sequence: CASPTGISNQPQHF. The CDR3 DNA sequence: TGTGCCAGTCCGACAGGGATTAGCAATCAGCCCCAGCATTTT.